This entry lists 10 T cell receptor beta chains sequenced from one sample in a study of OX40 agonist ivuxolimab in advanced cancers. TCRdb's copy holds only in-frame clones and misses some; the assay was immunoSEQ multiplex PCR. Among more than 75,000 clones listed, around 80% were seen once. This sample comprised CD4+ or CD8+ T cells sorted from blood, obtained in a trial of the OX40 agonist ivuxolimab. The receptors come from an adult with an advanced solid tumor such as melanoma, head and neck, liver or kidney cancer.

This chain uses TRBV7-2 with TRBJ1-1; D is ambiguous. This CDR3 is 13 amino acids long. V was shortened by 7 bases and J by 0 bases, with 9 bases between the two germline ends. CDR1 is SGHTA and CDR2 is FQGNSA in the germline V gene. In nucleotides, the CDR3 is TGTGCCAGCAAAACGCCAATGAACACTGAAGCTTTCTTT. Translated, it gives CASKTPMNTEAFF.

This clone has only a few counts. This chain's CDR3 is CASSQLRDLAENEKLFF. CDR3 in DNA: TGCGCCAGCAGCCAACTTCGCGATTTGGCGGAAAATGAAAAACTGTTTTTT. This chain links TRBV4-1 with TRBJ1-4; D is unresolved. V lost 2 bases to trimming and J lost 5 bases, with 18 bases between them. Germline CDR1 MGHRA, CDR2 YSYEKL. The CDR3 spans 17 residues.

The chain employs TRBV2 and TRBJ2-1, with D perhaps matching TRBD1 or TRBD2 (5 bases each). Trimming cost V 7 bases and J 2 bases, with 9 bases left between them. Germline values: CDR1 SNHLY, CDR2 FYNNEI. The CDR3 runs to 13 residues. CDR3 protein: CASMGPPYNEQFF. The CDR3 coding sequence is TGTGCCAGCATGGGACCCCCCTACAATGAGCAGTTCTTC. Based on the CDR3 plus reference TRBV2 and TRBJ2-1, the full variable domain is EPEVTQTPSHQVTQMGQEVILRCVPISNHLYFYWYRQILGQKVEFLVSFYNNEISEKSEIFDDQFSVERPDGSNFTLKIRSTKLEDSAMYFCASMGPPYNEQFFGPGTRLTVL.

In nucleotides, the CDR3 is TGTGCCAGCTCACCAGTGGGGGGACCTTATAGCAATCAGCCCCAGCATTTT. Its translation is CASSPVGGPYSNQPQHF. This chain uses TRBV18 with TRBJ1-5; possible D gene TRBD1, 5 bases. The CDR3 covers 17 residues. CDR1 KGHSH and CDR2 LQKENI come from the germline V gene. Between the trimmed V and J ends, which lost 2 bases and 0 bases, there was a span of 14 bases. Full variable domain (missing parts from reference TRBV18 and TRBJ1-5): NAGVMQNPRHLVRRRGQEARLRCSPMKGHSHVYWYRQLPEEGLKFMVYLQKENIIDESGMPKERFSAEFPKEGPSILRIQQVVRGDSAAYFCASSPVGGPYSNQPQHFGDGTRLSIL.

The chain joins TRBV7-9 to TRBJ1-4, with D unclear. V dropped 5 bases and J dropped 5 bases, with 15 bases sitting between them. CDR3 length: 15 residues. Germline V lookup: CDR1 SEHNR, CDR2 FQNEAQ (reference sequence). For the CDR3, the DNA is TGTGCCAGCAGCGTCCGAGGACTCCAAAATGAAAAACTGTTTTTT. As protein: CASSVRGLQNEKLFF.

The chain employs TRBV6-1 and TRBJ1-1; TRBD1 might be the D (6 bases). The CDR3 runs to 13 residues. Germline CDR1 and CDR2: MNHNS and SASEGT. V shed 0 bases and J shed 10 bases, with 12 bases lying between them. CDR3 in amino acids: CASSEARGGRAFF. The CDR3 region has the DNA TGTGCCAGCAGTGAAGCTAGGGGGGGGCGAGCTTTCTTT.

The rearrangement joins TRBV19 to TRBJ1-5, with 8 bases fitting TRBD1. The germline CDR1 and CDR2 sequences are LNHDA and SQIVND (reference sequence). V trimming: 7 bases; J trimming: 4 bases; junction bases outside the gene matches: 9. This CDR3 is 15 amino acids long. The CDR3, as DNA: TGTGCCAGTACAGATGGACAGGGACTTAATCAGCCCCAGCATTTT. Translating gives CASTDGQGLNQPQHF. The variable domain in full, completed from reference TRBV19 and TRBJ1-5, reads DGGITQSPKYLFRKEGQNVTLSCEQNLNHDAMYWYRQDPGQGLRLIYYSQIVNDFQKGDIAEGYSVSREKKESFPLTVTSAQKNPTAFYLCASTDGQGLNQPQHFGDGTRLSIL.

The V call is TRBV9, the J call TRBJ2-3, with no clear D. The CDR3 runs 14 residues. V lost 0 bases and J 0 bases, leaving 5 bases between the germline ends. Germline V gene data show CDR1 as SGDLS and CDR2 as YYNGEE. DNA of the CDR3: TGTGCCAGCAGCGTAGGAATGAGCACAGATACGCAGTATTTT. Translating gives CASSVGMSTDTQYF.

This chain joins TRBV11-2 and TRBJ2-7; D remains unclear. Trimming cost V 6 bases and J 4 bases, with 16 bases left between them. Germline values: CDR1 SGHAT, CDR2 FQNNGV. The CDR3 consists of 14 residues. The CDR3 sequence: CASRSPLLAYEQYF. DNA for the CDR3: TGTGCCAGCAGGTCCCCCCTACTCGCTTACGAGCAGTACTTC.

This clone was observed a single time. The chain links TRBV6-5 to TRBJ1-1; TRBD1 aligns across 10 bases. CDR1 MNHEY and CDR2 SVGAGI come from the germline V gene. This CDR3 is 14 amino acids long. V lost 5 bases, J lost 5 bases, and 5 bases stayed unmatched. Here the CDR3 reads CASSVGQGVTEAFF. The CDR3 coding sequence is TGTGCCAGCAGTGTCGGACAGGGGGTTACTGAAGCTTTCTTT.